This TCR beta chain was sequenced for a study of post-analysis software for immune sequencing data. Study information: The disease courses covered relapsing-remitting, secondary progressive and progressive-relapsing multiple sclerosis.

General observations from the study: Relative to controls, patients had five TRBV segments at higher frequency, with TRBV5-6, TRBV5-1 and TRBV20-1 among these.

In the case of this clonotype: Its antigen is not identified.

Unique molecular identifiers tagged the TCR beta cDNA libraries. TCRdb independently ran MiXCR on the PCR reads; one entry per CDR3 protein. The data hold about 800,000 distinct CDR3 sequences, with roughly 27% observed a single time. The CDR3 contains 14 residues. The ends were cut back, 3 bases at V and 4 bases at J, with 10 bases in the middle. This receptor was identified in a girl between 5 and 17 years old with multiple sclerosis. V gene TRBV12-3 or TRBV12-4 combines with J gene TRBJ1-3; D perhaps matches TRBD1 (5 bases). Sequencing input: blood. The DNA for the CDR3 is TGTGCCAGCAGTTTCGGGGGATCAGGAAACACCATATATTTT. It encodes CASSFGGSGNTIYF.